These T cell receptor beta chains were read from a single sample in a study of shared clonotypes between healthy human individuals. Sequenced by immunoSEQ multiplex PCR; TCRdb stores in-frame clones only, minus some. The data contain 560,000 or so clones, roughly 96% of them singletons. Sequencing was performed on naive CD8+ T cells sorted from blood. These receptors came from a woman aged 30 to 39 in good health. The CDR3 runs from the conserved cysteine through the conserved F or W. D genes are given only for firm matches. For some rows the clone size is stated as once, few or many, or as a class when expanded; others skip it.

clone size,D gene,J gene,V gene,CDR3 DNA,CDR3 protein
.,.,TRBJ1-1,TRBV7-6,TGTGCCACCCGGGCTGGAATGAACACTGAAGCTTTCTTT,CATRAGMNTEAFF
once,.,TRBJ1-2,TRBV29-1,TGCAGCGTTGTAGGACGTAACTATGGCTACACCTTC,CSVVGRNYGYTF
.,.,TRBJ2-7,TRBV27,TGTGCCAGCAGCCGGGACTCTGGTCGGCAGTACTTC,CASSRDSGRQYF
once,.,TRBJ1-1,TRBV5-4,TGTGCCAGCAGCCTCTCACAGGGATACACTGAAGCTTTCTTT,CASSLSQGYTEAFF
.,TRBD1,TRBJ2-4,TRBV10-2,TGCGCCTCGGGGCTGGTAAAGACAGGGGCGAGAAACATTCAGTACTTC,CASGLVKTGARNIQYF
.,.,TRBJ2-7,TRBV11-2,TGTGCCAGCAGCTTTAAGGGGGGCGAGCAGTACTTC,CASSFKGGEQYF
.,.,TRBJ2-7,TRBV27,TGTGCCAGCAGTTTCCAGCCGGGTACAGGGAGCTCCTACGAGCAGTACTTC,CASSFQPGTGSSYEQYF
once,.,TRBJ1-1,TRBV19,TGTGCCAGTAGTATAGCCCCACTGCAGGGCGGCCACACTGAAGCTTTCTTT,CASSIAPLQGGHTEAFF
.,.,TRBJ1-1,TRBV7-9,TGTGCCAGCAGCTTGGGGGAGGGTGTCACTGAAGCTTTCTTT,CASSLGEGVTEAFF
.,TRBD1,TRBJ1-5,TRBV5-5,TGTGCCAGCAGCTGGGGCCTGACAGGGGACTATAGCAATCAGCCCCAGCATTTT,CASSWGLTGDYSNQPQHF
once,.,TRBJ2-1,TRBV29-1,TGCAGCGCCTTGGGGGGAGGCAGTGATGAGCAGTTCTTC,CSALGGGSDEQFF
few,.,TRBJ1-1,TRBV5-6,TGTGCCAGCAGCCCCGGGGACACTGAAGCTTTCTTT,CASSPGDTEAFF
once,TRBD2,TRBJ2-1,TRBV7-8,TGTGCCAGCAACCCAGACAGGGGACTAGCGGGAGGTTTTTACAATGAGCAGTTCTTC,CASNPDRGLAGGFYNEQFF
.,TRBD1,TRBJ2-7,TRBV4-1,TGCGCCAGCAGCCAGCAACGGACAGGGGATTACGAGCAGTACTTC,CASSQQRTGDYEQYF
.,TRBD1,TRBJ2-7,TRBV27,TGTGCCAGCATGCTAGGTCCAGGGGGCTCTAAGTACGAGCAGTACTTC,CASMLGPGGSKYEQYF
.,.,TRBJ1-1,TRBV11-2,TGTGCCAGCAGTTCTTTAGGGCCACCTGGTGAAGCTTTCTTT,CASSSLGPPGEAFF
.,TRBD1,TRBJ1-1,TRBV6-4,TGTGCCAGCAGGGTACAGGGGGCGCACACTGAAGCTTTCTTT,CASRVQGAHTEAFF
.,.,TRBJ1-1,TRBV30,TGTGCCTGGAGTGTCTCGGGGACTGAAGCTTTCTTT,CAWSVSGTEAFF
.,.,TRBJ2-4,TRBV27,TGTGCCAGCCATCCGGGACAGGGGACTAGCGCCAAAAACATTCAGTACTTC,CASHPGQGTSAKNIQYF
once,TRBD2,TRBJ2-2,TRBV15,TGTGCCACCAGCAGCCGGGAAGGACTAGCGGGTCTAGTCGGGGAGCTGTTTTTT,CATSSREGLAGLVGELFF
.,.,TRBJ2-1,TRBV13,TGTGCCAGCAGCTTTGGCGGTTATAACAATGAGCAGTTCTTC,CASSFGGYNNEQFF
.,.,TRBJ2-7,TRBV6-5,TGTGCCAGCAGTTACGACAGGGAGGCCGAGCAGTACTTC,CASSYDREAEQYF
.,.,TRBJ2-3,TRBV6-6,TGTGCCAGCGAAGGGACAGATACGCAGTATTTT,CASEGTDTQYF
once,.,TRBJ1-5,TRBV10-2,TGCGCCAGCAGTGGACGGGGCGGTCAGCCCCAGCATTTT,CASSGRGGQPQHF
.,TRBD1,TRBJ1-5,TRBV28,TGTGCCAGCAGTGGGCCGGGACAGGGTATTTCTGGCAATCAGCCCCAGCATTTT,CASSGPGQGISGNQPQHF
.,TRBD2,TRBJ2-7,TRBV28,TGTGCCAGCAGTTATACTAGCGTGTCCTACGAGCAGTACTTC,CASSYTSVSYEQYF
.,.,TRBJ2-1,TRBV4-1,TGCGCCAGCAGCCAAAAACCCCTGGGGGGTAGCTTGCAGTTCTTC,CASSQKPLGGSLQFF
.,.,TRBJ1-1,TRBV4-1,TGCGCCAGCAGCCCTGAACCCAAGAACACTGAAGCTTTCTTT,CASSPEPKNTEAFF
.,.,TRBJ1-1,TRBV7-2,TGTGCCAGCAGCTTAGTATTGGGGGCTGGAGCTGAAGCTTTCTTT,CASSLVLGAGAEAFF